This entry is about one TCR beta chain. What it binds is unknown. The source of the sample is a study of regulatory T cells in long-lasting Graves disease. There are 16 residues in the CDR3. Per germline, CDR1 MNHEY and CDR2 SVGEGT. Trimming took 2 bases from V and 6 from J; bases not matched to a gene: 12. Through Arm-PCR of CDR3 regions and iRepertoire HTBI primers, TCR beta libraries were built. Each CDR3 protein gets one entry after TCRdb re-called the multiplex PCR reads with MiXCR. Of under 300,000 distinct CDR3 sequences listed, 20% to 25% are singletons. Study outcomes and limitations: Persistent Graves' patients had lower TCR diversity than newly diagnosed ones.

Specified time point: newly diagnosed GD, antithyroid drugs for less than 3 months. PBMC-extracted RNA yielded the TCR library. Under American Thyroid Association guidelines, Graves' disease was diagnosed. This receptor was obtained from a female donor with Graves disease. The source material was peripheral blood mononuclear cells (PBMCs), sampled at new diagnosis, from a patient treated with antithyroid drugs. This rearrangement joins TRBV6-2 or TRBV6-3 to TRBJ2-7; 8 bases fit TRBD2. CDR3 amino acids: CASSYPIGGGGREQYF. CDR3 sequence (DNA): TGTGCCAGCAGTTACCCAATCGGGGGGGGGGGGCGCGAGCAGTACTTC.